The clone carrying this T cell receptor beta chain was picked up a small number of times. The PCR employed 60 Vbeta primers together with 13 Jbeta primers. The protocol was immunoSEQ multiplex PCR, while the TCRdb copy is restricted to in-frame clones and leaves out a portion. Here the sample spans over 150,000 clones, roughly 80% being singletons. The data belong to a study of cytomegalovirus exposure and HLA in healthy donors. After removal of 7 bases from V and 4 bases from J, the junction contained 8 bases not matched to a gene. The germline CDR1 and CDR2 sequences are SEHNR and FQNEAQ (reference sequence). This CDR3 has 15 amino acids.

The chain combines TRBV7-9 with TRBJ2-1; 9 nucleotides agree with TRBD1. This TCR came from a male donor in good health and CMV-seronegative. Sequencing was performed on PBMCs. For the CDR3, the DNA is TGTGCCAGCACCGGAGGGGACAGGGAGTACAATGAGCAGTTCTTC. Its translation is CASTGGDREYNEQFF.